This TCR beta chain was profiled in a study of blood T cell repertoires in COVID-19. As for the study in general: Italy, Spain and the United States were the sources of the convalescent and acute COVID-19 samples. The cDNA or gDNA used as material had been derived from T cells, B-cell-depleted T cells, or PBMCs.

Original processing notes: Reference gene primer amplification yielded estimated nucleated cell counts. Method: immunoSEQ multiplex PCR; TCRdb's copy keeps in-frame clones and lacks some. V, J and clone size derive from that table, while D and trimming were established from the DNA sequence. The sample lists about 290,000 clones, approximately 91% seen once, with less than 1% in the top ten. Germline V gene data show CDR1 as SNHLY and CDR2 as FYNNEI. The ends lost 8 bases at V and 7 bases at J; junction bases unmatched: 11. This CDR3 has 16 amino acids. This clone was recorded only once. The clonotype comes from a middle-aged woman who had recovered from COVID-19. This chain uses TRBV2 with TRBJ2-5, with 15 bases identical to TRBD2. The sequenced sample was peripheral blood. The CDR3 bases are TGTGCCAGCCAGAACTCGGGACTAGCGGGAGGCGGGACCCAGTACTTC. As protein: CASQNSGLAGGGTQYF.